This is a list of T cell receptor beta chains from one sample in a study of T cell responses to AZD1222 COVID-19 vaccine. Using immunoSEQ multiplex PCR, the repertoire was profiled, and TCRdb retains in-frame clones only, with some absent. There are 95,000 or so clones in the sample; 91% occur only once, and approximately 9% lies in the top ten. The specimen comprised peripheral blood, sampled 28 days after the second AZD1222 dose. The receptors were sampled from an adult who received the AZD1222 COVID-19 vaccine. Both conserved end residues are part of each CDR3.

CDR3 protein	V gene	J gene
CASSGERFSEQYF	TRBV2	-
CASNTDRDYGYTF	TRBV10-2	TRBJ1-2
CASSFEGPRETQYF	TRBV5-4	TRBJ2-5
CASSEGRELFF	TRBV6-1	TRBJ1-4
CASSPGTTPSYEQYF	TRBV5-1	TRBJ2-7
CASSTRLAVNTGELFF	TRBV9	TRBJ2-2
CASRSSGMNTEAFF	TRBV6-5	TRBJ1-1
CASSLTRQVLRGGNTIYF	TRBV28	TRBJ1-3
CASSLMGAHTF	TRBV5-6	TRBJ1-2
CASSRKTGNSPLHF	TRBV7-8	TRBJ1-6
CASSLVGLSSYNEQFF	TRBV28	TRBJ2-1
CASSYSNGGTTEAFF	TRBV6-5	TRBJ1-1
CASSSGTSGYNEQFF	TRBV6-2/TRBV6-3	TRBJ2-1
CASSYSILSFYGYTF	TRBV6-5	TRBJ1-2
CASSLPRKNEQFF	TRBV5-1	TRBJ2-1
CASSLGKSYEQYF	TRBV5-1	TRBJ2-7
CASSLRGQDPGYTF	TRBV5-6	TRBJ1-2
CASSVGIGRNSYGYTF	TRBV9	TRBJ1-2
CASSLRQMLLYEQYF	TRBV28	TRBJ2-7
CASSAPGGRNYEQYF	TRBV7-9	TRBJ2-7
CASSLIWGGSHEQYF	TRBV7-2	TRBJ2-7
CASSQATGGANTGELFF	TRBV6-4	TRBJ2-2
CASSLTGRSVEETQYF	TRBV28	TRBJ2-5
CATSREVVGRYTGELFF	TRBV15	TRBJ2-2
CASGLPTQGYEQYF	TRBV12-5	TRBJ2-7
CASRGPTTTNEKLFF	TRBV28	TRBJ1-4
CASSQQGQGAGQPQHF	TRBV4-1	TRBJ1-5
CASRGTSGRGNTGELFF	TRBV5-1	TRBJ2-2
CASSDADASPWDSTNYGYTF	TRBV2	TRBJ1-2
CASSQATSSTDTQYF	TRBV4-3	TRBJ2-3
CASSLRQGSTEAFF	TRBV18	TRBJ1-1
CSATDGDYGYTF	TRBV29-1	TRBJ1-2
CASSLGTANQPQHF	TRBV7-9	TRBJ1-5
CASSRTDNSNQPQHF	TRBV28	TRBJ1-5
CASSARQGPFYGYTF	TRBV27	TRBJ1-2
CASRTGRNYEQYF	TRBV21-1	TRBJ2-7